This T cell receptor (beta chain) was captured in a study of shared clonotypes between healthy human individuals. Using immunoSEQ multiplex PCR, the repertoire was profiled, and TCRdb retains in-frame clones only, with some absent. Counted here are about 680,000 clones, 60% to 75% occurring once; the ten biggest clones make up more than 1.5%. The CDR3 runs to 15 residues. V gave up 2 bases and J gave up 4 bases, with 15 bases separating them. CDR1 is SGHRS, CDR2 YFSETQ, per germline. The chain uses TRBV5-1 and TRBJ1-1; D is uncertain. The sequenced sample was memory CD4+ T cells sorted from blood. Subset indicated: CD45RA-negative fraction. The TCR originated in a woman aged 25 to 39 in good health. CDR3 bases: TGCGCCAGCAGCTTAGGAACGCTCATCGGCACTGAAGCTTTCTTT. Translation gives CASSLGTLIGTEAFF. Full variable domain (outside the CDR3, taken from reference TRBV5-1 and TRBJ1-1): KAGVTQTPRYLIKTRGQQVTLSCSPISGHRSVSWYQQTPGQGLQFLFEYFSETQRNKGNFPGRFSGRQFSNSRSEMNVSTLELGDSALYLCASSLGTLIGTEAFFGQGTRLTVV.